This TCR beta chain was sequenced for a study of Ad26.COV2.S vaccination and SARS-CoV-2 variants. Study details: Dosing was one shot or two shots 56 days apart.

General observations from the study: A substantial breadth of spike-specific CD8+ and CD4+ T cell responses after vaccination has been reported.

Clones were read by immunoSEQ multiplex PCR, and TCRdb kept only the in-frame ones, dropping some. The repertoire includes about 350,000 clones, around 88% of them detected once, and approximately 11% sits in the top ten. On this clone itself: Antigen specificity is unknown.

Treatment defined: around 19 received Ad26.COV2.S at low or high dose, single or two shots; about 5 received placebo; per-sample allocation not given. After the first vaccine or placebo injection, samples were drawn on day 63. Ad26 vector vaccine expressed Wuhan-strain SARS-CoV-2 spike. CDR3 size: 14 residues. Unmatched junction bases numbered 7, after V lost 7 bases and J lost 4 bases. Germline V gives CDR1 MDHEN, CDR2 SYDVKM. This clonotype was obtained from a person aged 18 to 65 who received the Ad26.COV2.S COVID-19 vaccine or a placebo. The chain employs TRBV28 and TRBJ2-5, with 9 bases that match TRBD2. The sequences come from peripheral blood, collected in a trial of Ad26.COV2.S vaccine versus placebo. The CDR3 coding sequence is TGTGCCAGCATTGGCGGGAGGGTGTCAGAGACCCAGTACTTC. Translation: CASIGGRVSETQYF.